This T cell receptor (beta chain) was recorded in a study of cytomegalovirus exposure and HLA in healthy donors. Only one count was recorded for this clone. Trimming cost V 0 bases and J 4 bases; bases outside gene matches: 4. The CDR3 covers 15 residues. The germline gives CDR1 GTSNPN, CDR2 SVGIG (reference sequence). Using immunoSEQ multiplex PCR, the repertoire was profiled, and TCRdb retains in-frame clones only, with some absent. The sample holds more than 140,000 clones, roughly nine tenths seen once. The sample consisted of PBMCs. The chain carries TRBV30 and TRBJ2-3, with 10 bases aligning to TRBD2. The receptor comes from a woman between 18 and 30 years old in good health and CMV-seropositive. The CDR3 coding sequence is TGTGCCTGGAGTGTAACTAGCGGGATGTCAGATACGCAGTATTTT. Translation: CAWSVTSGMSDTQYF.